This T cell receptor beta chain was documented in a study of identical twins. The study, taken as a whole, reports: Researchers caution that invariant MAIT and iNKT cells could partly confound zero-insertion analyses. Findings came from cross-sectional statistics, without long-term follow-up of donors.

The CDR3 length is 15 residues. With V trimmed by 8 bases and J by 5 bases, 11 bases remained unmatched. The germline V gene has CDR1 SNHLY and CDR2 FYNNEI. The table lists this clonotype with many counts. The antigen remains undetermined. TCRdb re-called the 5' RACE reads with MiXCR, one entry per CDR3 protein. The sample consists of roughly 220,000 distinct CDR3 sequences, roughly 7.1% of them appearing once. The same sample was also used in a study of T cells expressing NK-cell markers. That paper notes: Seropositivity for HCMV was found in seven of the eight sequenced donors, with one seronegative. A range of roughly 1.0-8% of CD8+ T cells consisted of dominant NKG2C+ clonotypes in roughly 6 donors.

The TCR sequence derives from a woman younger than 30 in good health. This chain connects TRBV2 to TRBJ2-1; 8 nucleotides agree with TRBD2. Sequenced: CD8+ T cells sorted from blood. CDR3 nucleotides: TGTGCCAGCGGGTCGTTGGCGGGGGGCAACAATGAGCAGTTCTTC. Its translation is CASGSLAGGNNEQFF.